This is a list of T cell receptor beta chains from one sample in a study of blood T cell repertoires in COVID-19. Some clones are missing from TCRdb's copy, which holds only in-frame ones; the method was immunoSEQ multiplex PCR. The repertoire holds about 68,000 clones, 65% to 90% seen once, with approximately 25% in the top ten. Sequencing was done on a sample of peripheral blood. The source of these receptors is a man aged 50 to 60 with acute or convalescent COVID-19. Both conserved end residues are part of each CDR3. The order of the fields is J gene, V gene, clone size, D gene, CDR3 protein, CDR3 DNA. The D gene is left open where the match is weak. Clone sizes are given selectively: once, few, many, or a class where the clone is expanded.

J: TRBJ2-1
V: TRBV5-8
size: .
D: TRBD2
CDR3: CASSILAGGGDEQFF
DNA: TGTGCCAGCAGCATACTAGCGGGGGGCGGGGATGAGCAGTTCTTC

J: TRBJ2-1
V: TRBV4-2
size: .
D: TRBD1
CDR3: CASSQEQGNLYEQFF
DNA: TGTGCCAGCAGCCAAGAACAGGGGAATCTATATGAGCAGTTCTTC

J: TRBJ2-1
V: TRBV2
size: .
D: .
CDR3: CASTGDLVNEQFF
DNA: TGTGCCAGCACAGGGGACCTCGTCAATGAGCAGTTCTTC

J: TRBJ1-1
V: TRBV3-1/TRBV3-2
size: .
D: .
CDR3: CASSQGSGTWNTEAFF
DNA: TGTGCCAGCAGCCAGGGCAGCGGGACATGGAACACTGAAGCTTTCTTT

J: TRBJ1-2
V: TRBV5-1
size: once
D: .
CDR3: CASSLGAENYGYTF
DNA: TGCGCCAGCAGCTTGGGTGCGGAAAACTATGGCTACACCTTC

J: TRBJ1-2
V: TRBV6-5
size: few
D: .
CDR3: CASSYLRDNGYTF
DNA: TGTGCCAGCAGTTACTTACGGGATAATGGCTACACCTTC

J: TRBJ1-2
V: TRBV6-6
size: .
D: .
CDR3: CASSRGAGDYTF
DNA: TGTGCCAGCAGCCGGGGAGCTGGTGACTACACCTTC

J: TRBJ1-5
V: TRBV19
size: .
D: TRBD1
CDR3: CASSDRVRQPQHF
DNA: TGTGCCAGTAGTGACAGGGTCAGGCAGCCCCAGCATTTT

J: TRBJ1-4
V: TRBV30
size: once
D: .
CDR3: CAWSAEGLNEKLFF
DNA: TGTGCCTGGAGTGCTGAGGGCCTTAATGAAAAACTGTTTTTT

J: TRBJ2-7
V: TRBV7-9
size: .
D: .
CDR3: CASSSLPRDYEQYF
DNA: TGTGCCAGCAGCTCTCTCCCCCGGGACTACGAGCAGTACTTC

J: TRBJ2-3
V: TRBV1
size: .
D: .
CDR3: CTSSRQGGTDTQYF
DNA: TGCACCAGCAGCCGACAGGGAGGCACAGATACGCAGTATTTT

J: TRBJ2-3
V: TRBV3-1/TRBV3-2
size: .
D: TRBD1
CDR3: CASSQGQGPDTQYF
DNA: TGTGCCAGCAGCCAGGGACAGGGTCCAGATACGCAGTATTTT

J: TRBJ1-1
V: TRBV5-1
size: once
D: TRBD1
CDR3: CASSLREQGAGTEAFF
DNA: TGCGCCAGCAGCTTGAGGGAGCAGGGGGCTGGCACTGAAGCTTTCTTT

J: TRBJ2-7
V: TRBV11-2
size: .
D: .
CDR3: CASSLERGAIYEQYF
DNA: TGTGCCAGCAGCTTAGAACGGGGGGCGATCTACGAGCAGTACTTC

J: TRBJ2-7
V: TRBV24-1
size: .
D: .
CDR3: CATSDSRTGHSYEQYF
DNA: TGTGCCACCAGTGATTCTAGAACAGGGCACTCCTACGAGCAGTACTTC

J: TRBJ2-1
V: TRBV7-3
size: .
D: .
CDR3: CASSIDYLSYNEQFF
DNA: TGTGCCAGCAGCATCGACTACCTATCCTACAATGAGCAGTTCTTC

J: TRBJ1-1
V: TRBV10-3
size: few
D: .
CDR3: CAISETGMNTEAFF
DNA: TGTGCCATCAGTGAGACAGGGATGAACACTGAAGCTTTCTTT

J: TRBJ1-4
V: TRBV5-1
size: .
D: .
CDR3: CASSLGQGSEKLFF
DNA: TGCGCCAGCAGCTTGGGGCAGGGAAGTGAAAAACTGTTTTTT